One sample yielded the 21 T cell receptor beta chains listed below, sequenced in a study of T cells in Graves' hyperthyroidism and ophthalmopathy. Template material for amplifying TCR beta CDR3 regions consisted of RNA transcripts. The HTBI primer set served for first-round RT-PCR of the TCR CDR3. TCRdb re-called the multiplex PCR reads with MiXCR, one entry per CDR3 protein. The table has around 250,000 distinct CDR3 sequences, around 26% seen once. The sample was blood. All receptors come from a woman between 40 and 55 years old with Graves' ophthalmopathy.

Many counts were recorded for this clonotype. This chain uses TRBV12-3 or TRBV12-4 with TRBJ2-5; D may be TRBD2 (6 bases). The CDR3 is made up of 13 amino acids. Trimming removed 4 bases at V and 1 base at J, with 7 bases between. The CDR3 sequence: CASSSSAQETQYF. CDR3 nucleotide sequence: TGTGCCAGCAGTTCTAGCGCCCAAGAGACCCAGTACTTC.

This clonotype was observed many times. The chain uses TRBV6-7 and TRBJ2-7, with D unresolved. TRBV6-7 is annotated as an ORF whose role is uncertain. The CDR3 is made up of 12 amino acids. The germline V and J ends were trimmed by 6 bases and 2 bases, with 8 bases remaining between them. CDR3 amino acids: CASSPVAYEQYF. As DNA, the CDR3 is TGTGCCAGCAGCCCCGTAGCCTACGAGCAGTACTTC.

In this sample, this clonotype turned up many times. CDR3 coding DNA: TGTGCCAGCAGTTTAGAGGGGACAGCGCTCTACGAGCAGTACTTC. Translated, it gives CASSLEGTALYEQYF. This chain links TRBV28 with TRBJ2-7; 7 bases are shared with TRBD1. The length of the CDR3 is 15 residues. V was pared by 2 bases and J by 3 bases, with 7 bases of the junction left unmatched. The germline CDR1 and CDR2 sequences are MDHEN and SYDVKM.

This clonotype showed up many times. The chain couples TRBV28 to TRBJ2-7; D is unresolved. Germline V gene sequence: CDR1 MDHEN, CDR2 SYDVKM. CDR3 length equals 14 residues. V was cut by 3 bases and J by 5 bases, with 14 bases left in between. The chain's CDR3 is CASSFDHGVDEQYF. The CDR3 DNA reads TGTGCCAGCAGTTTCGACCACGGTGTAGACGAGCAGTACTTC.

At least ten counts were recorded for this clonotype. V usage is TRBV18 and J usage is TRBJ2-7, with D perhaps matching TRBD1 (6 bases). V gave up 5 bases and J gave up 5 bases, with 16 bases separating them. Looked up from germline, CDR1 is KGHSH and CDR2 is LQKENI. CDR3 length: 14 amino acids. CDR3 protein: CASSTSGVPNEQYF. Written as DNA, the CDR3 is TGTGCCAGCTCAACCTCAGGGGTGCCCAACGAGCAGTACTTC.

This clonotype was counted many times. The genes are TRBV7-2 and TRBJ2-7; D gene unclear. The V end lost 0 bases, the J end lost 0 bases, and 6 bases lay between the germline ends. Per germline, CDR1 SGHTA and CDR2 FQGNSA. This CDR3 comprises 14 residues. The CDR3 DNA reads TGTGCCAGCAGCTTAGCTAGAAACTCCTACGAGCAGTACTTC. Residues: CASSLARNSYEQYF.

This clonotype was observed many times. The rearrangement joins TRBV19 to TRBJ2-3, with 9 bases lining up with TRBD1. The CDR3 loop spans 14 amino acids. Germline lookup yields CDR1 LNHDA and CDR2 SQIVND (reference sequence). J gave up 6 bases and V 9 bases, and 10 bases lay outside the gene matches. Here the CDR3 DNA reads TGTGCCAGCGGGACAGGGACGGTTTGGGATACGCAGTATTTT. Translating it yields CASGTGTVWDTQYF.

This clonotype was observed many times. This could be a read error, since a much larger clone is one nucleotide away. The chain joins TRBV12-3 or TRBV12-4 to TRBJ2-7, with D uncertain. The CDR3 sequence is 15 residues long. The CDR3 reads CVSSLRAGDSYEQYF. For the CDR3, the DNA is TGTGTCAGCAGTTTAAGGGCAGGCGACTCCTACGAGCAGTACTTC.

The table lists this clonotype with many counts. The chain is built from TRBV5-1 and TRBJ2-7, with TRBD1 matching 9 bases. The CDR3 consists of 13 residues. The V gene's germline CDR1 is SGHRS and CDR2 YFSETQ. V was pared by 2 bases and J by 6 bases, with 3 bases of the junction left unmatched. The CDR3 loop reads CASSLRQGVEQYF. CDR3 DNA: TGCGCCAGCAGCTTACGACAGGGGGTCGAGCAGTACTTC.

This clonotype was found many times. This chain connects TRBV28 to TRBJ2-5, with 7 bases fitting TRBD2. Germline CDR1 is MDHEN and CDR2 is SYDVKM. Unmatched junction bases numbered 12, after V lost 6 bases and J lost 2 bases. CDR3 length: 16 residues. The CDR3 loop reads CASSIMWGRGQETQYF. DNA of the CDR3: TGTGCCAGCAGCATTATGTGGGGGAGGGGACAAGAGACCCAGTACTTC.

This clonotype was detected many times. The chain links TRBV28 to TRBJ2-7, with TRBD2 as a possible D gene (6 bases). The ends were cut back, 8 bases at V and 7 bases at J, with 9 bases in the middle. The CDR3 has 10 amino acids. Germline V gene sequence: CDR1 MDHEN, CDR2 SYDVKM. DNA for the CDR3: TGTGCCAGCCGTGGGAGGGAGCAGTACTTC. Its protein is CASRGREQYF.

As for this clonotype: An end of the junction differs from the germline gene, which may be a read error. This sequence joins TRBV6-1 and TRBJ2-5, with TRBD2 matching over 9 bases. This CDR3 region has 15 residues. Germline loops: CDR1 MNHNS, CDR2 SASEGT. The CDR3 bases are TGTGCCAGCAGTCCTATTAGCGGGAGTCAAGAGACTCAGTACTTC. Amino acid sequence: CASSPISGSQETQYF.

The chain combines TRBV29-1 with TRBJ2-7; maybe TRBD1 (6 bases). V lost 8 bases and J 7 bases, leaving 30 bases between the germline ends. Germline V gives CDR1 SQVTM, CDR2 ANQGSEA. The CDR3 has 16 amino acids. The CDR3 reads CSPRTAPTHFGVEQYF. The CDR3 DNA follows: TGCAGCCCAAGGACAGCCCCGACCCATTTTGGAGTAGAGCAGTACTTC.

V is TRBV24-1 and J is TRBJ2-5, with D tentatively TRBD1 or TRBD2 (5 bases each). Germline V gene sequence: CDR1 KGHDR, CDR2 SFDVKD. Trimming stripped 4 bases from V and 7 bases from J, with 21 bases between. The CDR3 spans 16 residues. The CDR3 loop reads CATSEAIGTARGTQYF. The CDR3, as DNA: TGTGCCACCAGTGAAGCTATCGGGACGGCCCGCGGGACCCAGTACTTC.

This clonotype appeared a few times. Here the CDR3 reads CATSRSWTDGYTF. DNA of the CDR3: TGTGCCACCAGCAGATCGTGGACCGATGGCTACACCTTC. J is TRBJ1-2 and V is TRBV15; D not resolved. The CDR3 extends over 13 amino acids. V was shortened by 2 bases and J by 6 bases, with 10 bases between the two germline ends. Germline-derived CDR1 and CDR2 are LNHNV and YYDKDF (reference sequence).

This rearrangement joins TRBV7-9 to TRBJ2-5, with TRBD1 matching over 7 bases. CDR1 is SEHNR and CDR2 is FQNEAQ in the germline V gene (reference sequence). This CDR3 comprises 14 residues. After removal of 6 bases from V and 4 bases from J, the junction contained 8 bases not matched to a gene. The CDR3 sequence: CASRITGARETQYF. CDR3 sequence (DNA): TGTGCCAGCAGGATAACAGGGGCCAGAGAGACCCAGTACTTC.

Only a few counts were recorded for this clonotype. Mismatch with germline at one junction end may stem from a read error. The rearrangement links TRBV30 to TRBJ1-1; no firm D call. The germline V gene has CDR1 GTSNPN and CDR2 SVGIG (reference sequence). There are 13 residues in the CDR3. The CDR3 nucleotides read TGTGCCTGGAGTGTAGTTGGGAGAACTGAAGTTTTCTTT. It codes for CAWSVVGRTEVFF.

This clonotype was picked up many times. Being one base from a much bigger clone, this may be a read error. The V call is TRBV6-5, the J call TRBJ2-5, with TRBD1 identical over 7 bases. CDR3 length: 15 residues. The trim removed 6 bases at V and 2 bases at J, leaving 9 bases unmatched. The V gene's germline CDR1 is MNHEY and CDR2 SVGAGI. The CDR3 nucleotides are TGTGCCAGCAGCCAGGCTGTGGGACAGCAAGAGACCCAGTACTTC. Amino acid sequence: CASSQAVGQQETQYF.

In its sample, this clonotype was seen many times. The V gene is TRBV4-2, the J gene TRBJ2-2; 8 bases line up with TRBD1. The trim removed 1 base at V and 6 bases at J, leaving 7 bases unmatched. The CDR3 is 16 residues long. Germline V gene data show CDR1 as LGHNA and CDR2 as YNFKEQ. The CDR3 loop reads CASSQAETGVAGELFF. CDR3 DNA sequence: TGTGCCAGCAGCCAAGCAGAGACAGGGGTGGCCGGGGAGCTGTTTTTT.

V usage is TRBV6-2 or TRBV6-3 and J usage is TRBJ2-5; TRBD2 aligns across 8 bases. CDR3 length: 17 amino acids. Germline assignment: CDR1 MNHEY and CDR2 SVGEGT. V lost 0 bases to trimming and J lost 3 bases; unmatched junction nucleotides: 9. CDR3 DNA: TGTGCCAGCAGTTACTCCCTCCGTACTAGCGGAGAAGAGACCCAGTACTTC. This codes for CASSYSLRTSGEETQYF.

This clonotype was picked up many times. The CDR3 DNA sequence: TGCAGTGCCCCGATACCTACAGGGCTTCAGCCCCAGCATTTT. Amino acid sequence: CSAPIPTGLQPQHF. The V and J genes are TRBV20-1 and TRBJ1-5, with a weak D call TRBD1 (6 bases). Trimming pared 6 bases from V and 6 bases from J, leaving 18 bases between. This CDR3 region has 14 residues. Germline lookup yields CDR1 DFQATT and CDR2 SNEGSKA (reference sequence).